This T cell receptor beta chain originates from a study of tissue T cells after allogeneic stem cell transplantation. Some clones are missing from TCRdb's copy, which holds only in-frame ones; the method was immunoSEQ multiplex PCR. In the table there are about 3,300 clones, 70% of which are singletons. V was clipped by 4 bases and J by 1 base, with 8 bases between them. The germline V gene encodes CDR1 LGHDT and CDR2 YNNKEL (reference sequence). The CDR3 is made up of 13 amino acids. The receptor was isolated from a male donor older than 55 with lung cancer. The sequenced sample was tissue from the right colon, obtained at autopsy. The chain has TRBV3-1 (or the pseudogene TRBV3-2) and TRBJ2-7; D gene unclear. CDR3 amino acids: CASSPLGSYEQYF. CDR3 nucleotides: TGTGCCAGCAGCCCACTTGGGTCCTACGAGCAGTACTTC.